This T cell receptor beta chain stems from a study of spatial heterogeneity in lung cancer. Study summary: The approximately 72 donors had untreated early-stage non-small cell lung cancer. General observations from the study: Blood carried ubiquitous expanded tumor TCRs more at resection than follow-up.

This clonotype has ten or more counts. Antigen unknown. TCRdb re-analysed the 5' RACE reads in MiXCR, keeping a single row per CDR3 protein. The profile shows more than 30,000 distinct CDR3 sequences, roughly a tenth of them singletons. The CDR3 consists of 15 residues. Germline CDR1 and CDR2: ENHRY and SYGVKD. With V trimmed by 0 bases and J by 7 bases, 5 bases remained unmatched. Described time point: blood at routine non-recurrence follow-up after resection. The sequenced material consisted of unsorted whole RNA from tumor, nontumor lung or frozen PBMC. The chain recombines TRBV10-3 with TRBJ1-5; 8 nucleotides agree with TRBD1. Sequences were derived from PBMCs, sampled at follow-up. The receptor comes from a female donor with early-stage non-small cell lung cancer. Here the CDR3 DNA reads TGTGCCATCAGTGAGTCTTGGGGGACAGGCCAGCCCCAGCATTTT. This gives the protein CAISESWGTGQPQHF.